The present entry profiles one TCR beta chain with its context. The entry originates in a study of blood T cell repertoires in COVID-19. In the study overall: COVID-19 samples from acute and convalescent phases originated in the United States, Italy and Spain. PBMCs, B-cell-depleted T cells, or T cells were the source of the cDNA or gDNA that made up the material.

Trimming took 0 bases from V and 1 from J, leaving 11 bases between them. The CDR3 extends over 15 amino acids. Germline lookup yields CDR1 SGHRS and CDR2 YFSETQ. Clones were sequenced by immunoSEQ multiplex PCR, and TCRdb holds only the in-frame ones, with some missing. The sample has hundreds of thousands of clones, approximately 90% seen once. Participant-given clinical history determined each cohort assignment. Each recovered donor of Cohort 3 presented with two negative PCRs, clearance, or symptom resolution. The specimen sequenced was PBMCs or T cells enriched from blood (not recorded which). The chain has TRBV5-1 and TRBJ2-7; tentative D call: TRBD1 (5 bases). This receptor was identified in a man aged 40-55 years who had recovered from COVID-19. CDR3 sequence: CASSLALSGSYEQYF. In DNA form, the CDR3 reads TGCGCCAGCAGCTTGGCCTTGTCAGGGTCCTACGAGCAGTACTTC.